Following are 17 T cell receptor beta chains from one sample sequenced in a study of technical replicates of blood from several donors. Profiled with immunoSEQ multiplex PCR; TCRdb holds only in-frame clones, not every one. The sample holds about 63,000 clones, around 87% seen once. Sequencing was done on a sample of PBMCs. These receptors were obtained from a human donor in good health. Some clones in this sample may be carry-over from other donors' samples.

The chain links TRBV6-1 to TRBJ2-7; D might be TRBD1 (5 bases). Trimming removed 1 base at V and 2 bases at J, with 6 bases between. Germline V gives CDR1 MNHNS, CDR2 SASEGT. CDR3 size: 13 residues. For the CDR3, the DNA is TGTGCCAGCAGTGAAGTGGACACCTACGAGCAGTACTTC. Protein sequence: CASSEVDTYEQYF.

CDR3 loop: CASSSRQPETQYF. The CDR3 nucleotides are TGTGCCAGCTCATCCCGACAACCGGAGACCCAGTACTTC. The V gene is TRBV18, the J gene TRBJ2-5; unclear D gene. Trimming removed 5 bases at V and 5 bases at J, with 12 bases between. Germline-derived CDR1 and CDR2 are KGHSH and LQKENI. The CDR3 sequence is 13 residues long. The variable domain in full, with the rest retrieved from reference TRBV18 and TRBJ2-5, is NAGVMQNPRHLVRRRGQEARLRCSPMKGHSHVYWYRQLPEEGLKFMVYLQKENIIDESGMPKERFSAEFPKEGPSILRIQQVVRGDSAAYFCASSSRQPETQYFGPGTRLLVL.

J is TRBJ2-7 and V is TRBV7-2, with D unclear. Germline CDR1 reads SGHTA; CDR2 reads FQGNSA. V was cut by 5 bases and J by 11 bases, with 10 bases left in between. The CDR3 covers 10 residues. CDR3 amino acids: CASSPAAEYF. The CDR3, as DNA: TGTGCCAGCAGCCCTGCGGCGGAGTACTTC.

This chain uses TRBV7-2 with TRBJ1-1; TRBD1 is a possible D gene (5 bases). This CDR3 has 15 residues. Deletions cut 0 bases from V and 1 base from J, with 9 bases between. Germline V gene lookup returns CDR1 SGHTA and CDR2 FQGNSA. The CDR3 DNA follows: TGTGCCAGCAGCTTAGCGGCGACAGAGAACACTGAAGCTTTCTTT. This encodes CASSLAATENTEAFF.

The table lists this clone with a count of one. The chain joins TRBV5-1 to TRBJ2-2; TRBD1 might be the D (5 bases). The germline V gene encodes CDR1 SGHRS and CDR2 YFSETQ. The CDR3 extends over 16 amino acids. Trimming removed 5 bases at V and 4 bases at J, with 18 bases between. The DNA for the CDR3 is TGCGCCAGCAGGGACCAGGGTGGTTGGGGCACCGGGGAGCTGTTTTTT. Its translation is CASRDQGGWGTGELFF.

The sample holds a few counts of this clone. The rearrangement joins TRBV6-5 to TRBJ1-2; the D gene is possibly TRBD1 (5 bases). The germline CDR1 and CDR2 sequences are MNHEY and SVGAGI. V lost 7 bases to trimming and J lost 8 bases, with 17 bases between them. CDR3 length equals 13 residues. In nucleotides, the CDR3 is TGTGCCAGCACCGATTCAGGGTCCCGGGGCTACACCTTC. Translated: CASTDSGSRGYTF.

There are a few counts of this clone. V gene TRBV5-1 combines with J gene TRBJ2-1; TRBD2 matches 10 bases. Germline V lookup: CDR1 SGHRS, CDR2 YFSETQ. The trim removed 6 bases at V and 4 bases at J, leaving 4 bases unmatched. The CDR3 runs to 14 residues. CDR3 sequence reads: CASTHSGGYNEQFF. The CDR3 nucleotides read TGCGCCAGCACACATAGCGGGGGGTACAATGAGCAGTTCTTC.

This chain connects TRBV5-5 to TRBJ2-7, with D uncertain. Germline CDR1 reads SGHKS; CDR2 reads YYEKEE (reference sequence). V lost 1 base to trimming and J lost 3 bases, with 17 bases between them. The CDR3 is 16 residues long. CDR3 sequence reads: CASSLLEHVRLYEQYF. For the CDR3, the DNA is TGTGCCAGCAGCTTGTTGGAGCACGTCAGACTCTACGAGCAGTACTTC.

This chain links TRBV5-1 with TRBJ2-5; tentatively, D is TRBD2 (7 bases). Germline assignment: CDR1 SGHRS and CDR2 YFSETQ. The V end lost 7 bases, the J end lost 2 bases, and 15 bases lay between the germline ends. The CDR3 sequence is 14 residues long. In DNA form, the CDR3 reads TGCGCCAGCGGCGCGGGGGCTACACAAGAGACCCAGTACTTC. Its translation: CASGAGATQETQYF. The complete variable domain, with remaining parts taken from reference TRBV5-1 and TRBJ2-5, reads KAGVTQTPRYLIKTRGQQVTLSCSPISGHRSVSWYQQTPGQGLQFLFEYFSETQRNKGNFPGRFSGRQFSNSRSEMNVSTLELGDSALYLCASGAGATQETQYFGPGTRLLVL.

The genes are TRBV2 and TRBJ2-7; D uncertain. Trimming removed 11 bases from V and 0 bases from J, with 14 bases in between. Germline V gene sequence: CDR1 SNHLY, CDR2 FYNNEI. The CDR3 runs to 13 residues. Here the CDR3 DNA reads TGTGCCTCGCAAGAGGAAAGCTCCTACGAGCAGTACTTC. Its translation is CASQEESSYEQYF.

This chain connects TRBV7-2 to TRBJ2-1; 10 bases agree with TRBD2. CDR3 size: 15 residues. Trimming removed 5 bases from V and 3 bases from J; junction bases left unmatched: 4. Germline CDR1 reads SGHTA; CDR2 reads FQGNSA. The CDR3 loop reads CASSRAGGGYNEQFF. For the CDR3, the DNA is TGTGCCAGCAGCCGAGCGGGGGGGGGCTACAATGAGCAGTTCTTC.

The CDR3 nucleotides read TGTGCCAGCAGCCCCCTTCTACAGAATTCTGGAAACACCATATATTTT. Translating gives CASSPLLQNSGNTIYF. This chain connects TRBV7-2 to TRBJ1-3; D uncertain. Germline-derived CDR1 and CDR2 are SGHTA and FQGNSA. The CDR3 is 16 residues long. V gave up 5 bases and J gave up 1 base, with 15 bases separating them.

The V call is TRBV9, the J call TRBJ1-1; D is unresolved. The CDR3 consists of 14 residues. The ends were cut back, 0 bases at V and 5 bases at J, with 11 bases in the middle. Germline-derived CDR1 and CDR2 are SGDLS and YYNGEE. Written as DNA, the CDR3 is TGTGCCAGCAGCGTAGAGGTGGGAGGGACTGAAGCTTTCTTT. Its translation is CASSVEVGGTEAFF.

A single count supports this clone. This sequence joins TRBV27 and TRBJ2-1; 9 bases line up with TRBD2. Germline V CDR1 and CDR2: MNHEY, SMNVEV (reference sequence). The CDR3 spans 15 residues. V shed 5 bases and J 4 bases; nucleotides not matched to a gene: 6. Here the CDR3 DNA reads TGTGCCAGCAGTCTACGACTAGCGGTATACAATGAGCAGTTCTTC. This sequence encodes CASSLRLAVYNEQFF.

CDR3 in amino acids: CASSLVSGGASGELFF. CDR3 sequence (DNA): TGTGCCAGCAGCTTAGTTTCCGGGGGGGCTTCCGGGGAGCTGTTTTTT. The chain joins TRBV7-2 to TRBJ2-2; 8 bases agree with TRBD2. Germline trimming cut 1 base from V and 6 bases from J; bases unmatched to any gene: 7. Germline V CDR1 and CDR2: SGHTA, FQGNSA. CDR3 size: 16 residues.

The chain uses TRBV6-5 and TRBJ2-7; unclear D gene. This CDR3 spans 11 amino acids. Germline V CDR1 and CDR2: MNHEY, SVGAGI. Trimming shortened V by 6 bases and J by 2 bases, and 5 bases separated the two germline ends. This CDR3 reads CASRSAYEQYF. In nucleotides, the CDR3 is TGTGCCAGCAGGTCAGCCTACGAGCAGTACTTC.

V and J are TRBV4-2 and TRBJ1-2; unclear D gene. This CDR3 contains 16 residues. V shed 0 bases and J shed 8 bases, with 19 bases lying between them. Germline V CDR1 and CDR2: LGHNA, YNFKEQ. The CDR3 nucleotides are TGTGCCAGCAGCCAAGAGAGGTTGCGGGTGGTGGAAGGCTACACCTTC. Protein product: CASSQERLRVVEGYTF.